This T cell receptor (beta chain) was found in a study of blood T cell repertoires in COVID-19. Overall study context: From the United States, Italy and Spain came samples of acute and convalescent COVID-19.

The CDR3 is 12 residues long. Trimming took 1 base from V and 7 from J, leaving 7 bases between them. Germline V gene data show CDR1 as LGHDT and CDR2 as YNNKEL (reference sequence). Original handling: Reference gene primer amplification gave nucleated cell count estimates. Sequenced by immunoSEQ multiplex PCR; TCRdb stores in-frame clones only, minus some. The DNA was the basis for D and trimming; V, J and clone size are from that table. The sample lists about 56,000 clones, roughly four fifths seen once, with more than 8% in the top ten. The chain links TRBV3-1 (or the pseudogene TRBV3-2) to TRBJ2-5; D not resolved. The receptor comes from a woman aged 80 or over with acute or convalescent COVID-19. Source material: peripheral blood. Here the CDR3 DNA reads TGTGCCAGCAGCCAAGGCGATCGGACCCAGTACTTC. Its protein product is CASSQGDRTQYF.